This paragraph covers one T cell receptor (beta chain) sequence. Its antigen is still unknown. The data were taken from a study of blood T cells in healthy people across ages. The study's findings and limits: The authors considered diversity estimates from one million T cells to be underestimates. In older individuals, TCR beta diversity per million T cells was lower, falling roughly linearly with age.

A second PCR of about 6 to 11 cycles used a sample-barcoded 5' primer and a J-beta primer mix. TCRdb re-called the 5' RACE reads through MiXCR, storing one row per CDR3 protein. The sample has around 1,800,000 distinct CDR3 sequences; about 39% are singletons. The germline gives CDR1 SGHTA, CDR2 FQGNSA. V gave up 1 base and J gave up 5 bases; unmatched junction bases: 3. This CDR3 spans 14 amino acids. The TCR comes from a human donor in good health. The chain joins TRBV7-2 to TRBJ2-5; 8 nucleotides line up with TRBD2. The sequencing sample was made of blood. CDR3 nucleotide sequence: TGTGCCAGCAGCTTAGGGCGGGGGGCGGAGACCCAGTACTTC. It codes for CASSLGRGAETQYF.